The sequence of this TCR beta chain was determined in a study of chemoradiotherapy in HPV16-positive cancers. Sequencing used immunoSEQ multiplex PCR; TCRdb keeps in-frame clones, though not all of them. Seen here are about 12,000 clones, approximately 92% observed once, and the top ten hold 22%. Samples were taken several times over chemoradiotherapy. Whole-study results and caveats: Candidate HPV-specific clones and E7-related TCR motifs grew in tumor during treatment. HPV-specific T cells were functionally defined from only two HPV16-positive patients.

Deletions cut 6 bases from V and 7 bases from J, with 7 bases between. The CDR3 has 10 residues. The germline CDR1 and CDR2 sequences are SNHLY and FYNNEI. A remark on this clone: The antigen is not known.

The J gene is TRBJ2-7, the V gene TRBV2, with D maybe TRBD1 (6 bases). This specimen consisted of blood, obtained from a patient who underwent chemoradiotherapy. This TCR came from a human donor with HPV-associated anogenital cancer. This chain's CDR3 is CASRDSEQYF. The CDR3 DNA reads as TGTGCCAGCAGGGACAGTGAGCAGTACTTC. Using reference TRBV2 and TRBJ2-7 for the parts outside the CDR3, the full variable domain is EPEVTQTPSHQVTQMGQEVILRCVPISNHLYFYWYRQILGQKVEFLVSFYNNEISEKSEIFDDQFSVERPDGSNFTLKIRSTKLEDSAMYFCASRDSEQYFGPGTRLTVT.